The present TCR beta chain was sequenced within a study of T cell responses to AZD1222 COVID-19 vaccine. In regard to this clone: The antigen is not known.

Overall study findings and caveats: Repertoire samples came only from after the peak T cell response. A mostly white British donor set with more females was recruited, and clonal diversity was possibly underestimated. Spike regions recognized by vaccine-associated CD4 TCRs spanned the protein, led by 160-218 and 743-854.

Germline V gives CDR1 KGHDR, CDR2 SFDVKD. V lost 5 bases to trimming and J lost 6 bases, with 10 bases between them. This CDR3 contains 13 residues. TCRdb's copy holds only in-frame clones and misses some; the assay was immunoSEQ multiplex PCR. The table lists 55,000 to 65,000 clones, nearly 90% of them singletons. The sample in question was peripheral blood, obtained 28 days after the second AZD1222 dose. The TCR was taken from an adult who received the AZD1222 COVID-19 vaccine. This rearrangement joins TRBV24-1 to TRBJ1-5; D is ambiguous. The CDR3 DNA reads TGTGCCACCAGTGTGGCAGACGGTCAGCCCCAGCATTTT. Translating it yields CATSVADGQPQHF.